This T cell receptor (beta chain) was identified during a study of metastatic and nonmetastatic thyroid tumors (TCRdb year 2020). Background on the whole study: Repertoires were compared across peripheral blood and tumor or nodule tissue samples from malignant and benign thyroid patients.

For CDR1 and CDR2, the germline V gene (reference sequence) lists MNHNY and SVGAGI. Trimming at the junction amounts to 0 bases on V and 4 bases on J, and the germline ends lie 9 bases apart. Counted from cysteine to phenylalanine, this CDR3 has 14 amino acids. Of the read, only the CDR3 DNA is kept; its 42 bases are in frame from base 1. Overall results and qualifications from the work: In both blood and tumor samples, malignant tumors were reported to have significantly higher TCR beta diversity than benign nodules.

No treatment had been received by any patient before thyroid surgery. Using T-cell receptor beta sequencing, the researchers looked back retrospectively at clinical samples from patients, gathered between about 2012 and 2018. Libraries were prepared through PCR. The instrument given in TCRdb is Illumina HiSeq 4000. High-throughput sequencing was used to profile the TCR beta-chain CDR3 region of every patient. Under the source paper's analysis protocol: A classifier to discriminate distant-metastatic papillary thyroid cancer patients was built from CDR3 differences across clinicopathological groups. To measure repertoire diversity the researchers used the Shannon index, while the Morisita-Horn index served to gauge how similar the tumor and blood repertoires were. TCRdb took the public reads, trimmed them with fastp at Q25, ran MiXCR for clone calling and kept in-frame beta chains. These V and J calls originate from TCRdb's pipeline instead of the authors' own analysis. The sample table lists about 39,000 clones, about a sixth of them with a count of one. The top ten clonotypes cover around 3.9% of the sample.

This clone was counted only a few times. Its antigen has not been determined. One base away there is no much larger clone; base qualities are not given. Sequencing input: blood. The rearrangement joined TRBV6-6 to TRBJ1-2, with no D gene named confidently. The TCR sequence derives from a female donor with papillary thyroid cancer or a benign thyroid nodule (not recorded which). Some clones in this sample may be carry-over from other donors' samples. The DNA reads TGTGCCAGCAGTTACTCGAGGGATCTCTATGGCTACACCTTC. Translated, this gives CASSYSRDLYGYTF.